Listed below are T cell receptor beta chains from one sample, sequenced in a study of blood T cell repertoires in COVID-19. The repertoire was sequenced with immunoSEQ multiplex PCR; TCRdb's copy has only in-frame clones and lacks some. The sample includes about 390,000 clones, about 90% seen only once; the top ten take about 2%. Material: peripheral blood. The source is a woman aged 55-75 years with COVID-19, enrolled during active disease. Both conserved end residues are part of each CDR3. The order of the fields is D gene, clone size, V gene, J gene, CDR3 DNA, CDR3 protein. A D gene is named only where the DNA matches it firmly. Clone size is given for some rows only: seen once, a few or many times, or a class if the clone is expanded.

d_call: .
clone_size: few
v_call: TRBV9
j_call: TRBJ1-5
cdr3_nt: TGTGCCAGCAGCAACGCAGGTCAGCCCCAGCATTTT
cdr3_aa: CASSNAGQPQHF

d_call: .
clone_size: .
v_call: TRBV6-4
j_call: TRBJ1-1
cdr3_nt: TGTGCCAGCAGTGACTCGCGCGCAGGGTACGCTGAAGCTTTCTTT
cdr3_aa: CASSDSRAGYAEAFF

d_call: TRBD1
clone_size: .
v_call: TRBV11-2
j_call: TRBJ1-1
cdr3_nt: TGTGCCAGCAGCTCACGATTAGGGGGCGTGAACACTGAAGCTTTCTTT
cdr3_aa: CASSSRLGGVNTEAFF

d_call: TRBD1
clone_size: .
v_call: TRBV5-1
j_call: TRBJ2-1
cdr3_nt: TGCGCCAGCAGTTGGACAGGGGGCGCGGGTGAGCAGTTCTTC
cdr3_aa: CASSWTGGAGEQFF

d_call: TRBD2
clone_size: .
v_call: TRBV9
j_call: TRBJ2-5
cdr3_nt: TGTGCCAGCAGCGGGACTAGGGAAGGGACCCAGTACTTC
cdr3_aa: CASSGTREGTQYF

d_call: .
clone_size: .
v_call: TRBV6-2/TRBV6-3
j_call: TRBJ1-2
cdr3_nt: TGTGCCAGCAGTTATTCCCTTCGGCAGGCCAGCTACACCTTC
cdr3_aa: CASSYSLRQASYTF

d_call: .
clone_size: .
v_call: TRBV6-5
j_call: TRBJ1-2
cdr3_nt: TGTGCCAGCAGTTCGTCTTACTATGGCTACACCTTC
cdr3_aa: CASSSSYYGYTF

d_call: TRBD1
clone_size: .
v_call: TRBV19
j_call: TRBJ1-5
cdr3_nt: TGTGCCAGTAGCAAACAGGGGTTCGGCAATCAGCCCCAGCATTTT
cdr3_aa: CASSKQGFGNQPQHF

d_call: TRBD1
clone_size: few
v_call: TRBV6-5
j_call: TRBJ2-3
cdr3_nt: TGTGCCAGCAGTCCGGGACAGACCACAGATACGCAGTATTTT
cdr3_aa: CASSPGQTTDTQYF

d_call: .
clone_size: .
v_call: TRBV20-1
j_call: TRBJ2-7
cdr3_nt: TGCAGTGCTAGTGAGATTGCGGGGTTGACCTACGAGCAGTACTTC
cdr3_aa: CSASEIAGLTYEQYF

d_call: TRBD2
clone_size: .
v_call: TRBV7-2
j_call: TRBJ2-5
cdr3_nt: TGTGCCAGCAGCTTCCCGGGACTAGCGGGGGGCGGGGAGACCCAGTACTTC
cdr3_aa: CASSFPGLAGGGETQYF

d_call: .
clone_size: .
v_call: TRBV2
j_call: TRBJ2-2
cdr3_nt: TGTGCCAGCGGGGGCAGAGGCGACATCATCGGGGAGCTGTTTTTT
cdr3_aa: CASGGRGDIIGELFF

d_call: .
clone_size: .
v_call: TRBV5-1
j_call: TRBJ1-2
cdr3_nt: TGCGCCAGCAGCCAACGAAGCGGACAGTCTGAAACCTTC
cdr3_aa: CASSQRSGQSETF

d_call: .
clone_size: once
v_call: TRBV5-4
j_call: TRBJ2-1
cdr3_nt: TGTGCCAGCACCGACCCGGGACTCAGGCAACAAGAGCAGTTCTTC
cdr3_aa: CASTDPGLRQQEQFF

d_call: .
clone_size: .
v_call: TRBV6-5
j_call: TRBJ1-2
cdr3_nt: TGTGCCAGCAGTTACTCGGGGCAGGGAGGCGGCTACACCTTC
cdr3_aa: CASSYSGQGGGYTF

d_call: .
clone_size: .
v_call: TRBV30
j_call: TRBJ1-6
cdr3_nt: TGTGCCTGGAGTGTAGAGACAGTCGGGTATTCACCCCTCCACTTT
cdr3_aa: CAWSVETVGYSPLHF